The 32 T cell receptor beta chains reported below all come from one sample, sequenced in a study of cytomegalovirus exposure and HLA in healthy donors. It was with 60 Vbeta and 13 Jbeta primers that the PCR ran. Measured with immunoSEQ multiplex PCR; TCRdb has only the in-frame clones, and not every one. The sample consists of about 150,000 clones, about 82% of them appearing once. Sequenced: PBMCs. These receptors originate from a male donor in good health and CMV-seronegative.

This rearrangement joins TRBV5-6 to TRBJ1-2; TRBD1 is a possible D gene (5 bases). V gave up 1 base and J gave up 4 bases, with 11 bases separating them. CDR1 is SGHDT and CDR2 is YYEEEE in the germline V gene. This CDR3 has 14 residues. CDR3 amino acids: CASSLRQGIYGYTF. The CDR3 coding sequence is TGTGCCAGCAGCTTGAGGCAGGGCATCTATGGCTACACCTTC. Full variable domain (remainder filled in from reference TRBV5-6 and TRBJ1-2): DAGVTQSPTHLIKTRGQQVTLRCSPKSGHDTVSWYQQALGQGPQFIFQYYEEEERQRGNFPDRFSGHQFPNYSSELNVNALLLGDSALYLCASSLRQGIYGYTFGSGTRLTVV.

This sequence joins TRBV9 and TRBJ1-1; the D gene is possibly TRBD1 (6 bases). The CDR3 runs to 14 residues. V lost 0 bases, J lost 8 bases, and 14 bases lay in between. Germline CDR1 SGDLS, CDR2 YYNGEE. DNA for the CDR3: TGTGCCAGCAGCGTAGGGGGGCTGAAAACCGAAGCTTTCTTT. Encoded protein: CASSVGGLKTEAFF.

The rearrangement joins TRBV7-9 to TRBJ2-2; TRBD1 agrees at 9 bases. The germline V gene encodes CDR1 SEHNR and CDR2 FQNEAQ (reference sequence). The V segment lost 5 bases and the J segment 1 base; nucleotides outside the gene matches: 2. The CDR3 runs to 15 residues. The CDR3, as DNA: TGTGCCAGCAGCACGGGACAGGGGAACACCGGGGAGCTGTTTTTT. Translating it yields CASSTGQGNTGELFF.

This clone has only a few counts. The gene calls are TRBV13 and TRBJ2-2; 11 nucleotides align to TRBD2. The CDR3 loop spans 17 amino acids. Trimming took 5 bases from V and 4 from J; bases not matched to a gene: 9. CDR1 and CDR2 (germline): PRHDT, FYEKMQ (reference sequence). For the CDR3, the DNA is TGTGCCAGCAGCGCCGAACTAGCGGGGGCCCCCACCGGGGAGCTGTTTTTT. Residues: CASSAELAGAPTGELFF.

V and J are TRBV4-3 and TRBJ1-2; D is ambiguous. The CDR3 runs 14 residues. Germline V lookup: CDR1 LGHNA, CDR2 YSLEER. The ends were cut back, 1 base at V and 0 bases at J, with 6 bases in the middle. CDR3 residues: CASSQVLSNYGYTF. The CDR3 DNA is TGCGCCAGCAGCCAAGTATTGTCTAACTATGGCTACACCTTC.

This clone was counted between two and nine times. This sequence joins TRBV5-1 and TRBJ1-5; 8 bases match TRBD1. Germline V gene data show CDR1 as SGHRS and CDR2 as YFSETQ. This CDR3 spans 15 amino acids. After removal of 4 bases from V and 8 bases from J, the junction contained 11 bases not matched to a gene. The CDR3 loop reads CASSATDRDKEPQHF. In DNA form, the CDR3 reads TGCGCCAGCAGCGCGACGGACAGGGACAAGGAGCCCCAGCATTTT.

This clone was recorded only once. The gene calls are TRBV27 and TRBJ2-7, with 9 bases fitting TRBD2. Germline V CDR1 and CDR2: MNHEY, SMNVEV (reference sequence). V was clipped by 2 bases and J by 5 bases; unmatched bases: 7. CDR3 size: 15 residues. This chain's CDR3 is CASSLGAGGSDEQYF. The CDR3 DNA sequence: TGTGCCAGCAGTTTAGGAGCGGGAGGATCCGACGAGCAGTACTTC.

This clone was counted a few times. The chain recombines TRBV6-1 with TRBJ2-7; TRBD1 matches 9 bases. The germline V gene encodes CDR1 MNHNS and CDR2 SASEGT. V was clipped by 1 base and J by 1 base; unmatched bases: 5. This CDR3 spans 16 amino acids. As DNA, the CDR3 is TGTGCCAGCAGTGAAGTTGAGACAGGGGGGTCCTACGAGCAGTACTTC. Translated: CASSEVETGGSYEQYF.

CDR3 sequence reads: CASSLLGSRTDLANQPQHF. In nucleotides, the CDR3 is TGTGCCAGCAGTTTATTGGGGTCTCGGACGGACTTAGCCAATCAGCCCCAGCATTTT. The chain uses TRBV28 and TRBJ1-5; D unclear. There are 19 residues in the CDR3. V lost 1 base to trimming and J lost 3 bases, with 22 bases between them. Germline loops: CDR1 MDHEN, CDR2 SYDVKM.

The rearrangement joins TRBV11-2 to TRBJ2-6; no firm D call. The CDR3 is 15 amino acids. The ends were cut back, 7 bases at V and 1 base at J, with 11 bases in the middle. Germline V gene lookup returns CDR1 SGHAT and CDR2 FQNNGV. CDR3 nucleotide sequence: TGTGCCAGCAACCCGTCCGGGTCTGGGGCCAACGTCCTGACTTTC. This gives the protein CASNPSGSGANVLTF.

The V and J genes are TRBV29-1 and TRBJ2-7, with 8 bases aligning to TRBD1. The germline gives CDR1 SQVTM, CDR2 ANQGSEA. J was trimmed by 10 bases and V by 4 bases; bases with no gene match: 12. This CDR3 region has 13 residues. The CDR3 region is CSVGQGKGFGQYF. As DNA, the CDR3 is TGCAGCGTTGGACAGGGGAAGGGTTTTGGTCAGTACTTC.

V gene TRBV28 combines with J gene TRBJ2-5, with unresolved D. Germline lookup yields CDR1 MDHEN and CDR2 SYDVKM. The CDR3 runs 12 residues. Trimming stripped 1 base from V and 4 bases from J, with 4 bases between. Here the CDR3 reads CASSLSGETQYF. CDR3 nucleotides: TGTGCCAGCAGTTTATCGGGAGAGACCCAGTACTTC.

The count of this clone is one. The rearrangement links TRBV18 to TRBJ1-3; TRBD1 aligns across 9 bases. The length of the CDR3 is 17 residues. Germline CDR1 is KGHSH and CDR2 is LQKENI. V lost 0 bases and J lost 0; bases outside the gene matches: 3. CDR3 nucleotide sequence: TGTGCCAGCTCACCACCGGGACAGGGTTACTCTGGAAACACCATATATTTT. It encodes CASSPPGQGYSGNTIYF.

The rearrangement links TRBV29-1 to TRBJ2-1, with 14 bases fitting TRBD2. Per germline, CDR1 SQVTM and CDR2 ANQGSEA. The trim removed 6 bases at V and 7 bases at J, leaving 5 bases unmatched. The CDR3 loop spans 14 amino acids. CDR3 amino acids: CSVGLAGVLNEQFF. CDR3 nucleotides: TGCAGCGTGGGACTAGCGGGAGTCTTAAATGAGCAGTTCTTC.

The rearrangement uses TRBV7-9 and TRBJ2-5; D uncertain. The CDR3 consists of 15 residues. Deletions cut 0 bases from V and 1 base from J, with 9 bases between. Germline V gene sequence: CDR1 SEHNR, CDR2 FQNEAQ (reference sequence). The CDR3 region has the DNA TGTGCCAGCAGCTTAGCGCCACAGCTCCAAGAGACCCAGTACTTC. Protein: CASSLAPQLQETQYF.

The rearrangement uses TRBV7-3 and TRBJ2-2, with D unresolved. V lost 5 bases and J lost 2, with 9 bases in between. Germline CDR1 SGHTA, CDR2 FQGTGA. This CDR3 has 14 amino acids. The CDR3 loop reads CASSATQNTGELFF. CDR3 nucleotides: TGTGCCAGCAGCGCAACACAAAACACCGGGGAGCTGTTTTTT.

This chain connects TRBV2 to TRBJ1-2, with 8 nucleotides matching TRBD1. CDR1 and CDR2 (germline): SNHLY, FYNNEI. The V gene end was trimmed by 7 bases and the J gene end by 7 bases; junction bases not matched to a gene: 8. This CDR3 region has 13 residues. The CDR3 here is CASTRSGGFGYTF. The DNA of the CDR3 is TGTGCCAGCACTCGGTCAGGGGGCTTTGGCTACACCTTC.

CDR3 sequence reads: CASSVKLAGDRNEQFF. For the CDR3, the DNA is TGTGCCAGCAGCGTCAAACTAGCGGGGGATAGGAATGAGCAGTTCTTC. The rearrangement uses TRBV9 and TRBJ2-1, with TRBD2 matching 11 bases. The junction had 8 bases not matched to a gene; V was cut back by 2 bases and J by 7 bases. Germline V lookup: CDR1 SGDLS, CDR2 YYNGEE. The CDR3 extends over 16 amino acids.

This clone was observed a handful of times. The genes are TRBV5-1 and TRBJ2-5, with TRBD2 matching over 15 bases. The V and J ends lost 5 bases and 5 bases, in that order; junction bases with no gene match: 13. This CDR3 has 18 residues. Germline loops: CDR1 SGHRS, CDR2 YFSETQ. CDR3 sequence: CASRLAPGLAGGPETQYF. CDR3 bases: TGCGCCAGCAGACTCGCCCCGGGACTAGCGGGGGGTCCGGAGACCCAGTACTTC.

The rearrangement links TRBV28 to TRBJ1-2; D is possibly TRBD1 (5 bases). The V gene lost 11 bases and the J gene lost 3 bases, with 16 bases spanning the gap. The CDR3 length is 13 residues. Looked up from germline, CDR1 is MDHEN and CDR2 is SYDVKM. CDR3 sequence (DNA): TGTGCCGTCTCGGCAGGGTCAGACTATGGCTACACCTTC. Protein sequence: CAVSAGSDYGYTF.

The V gene is TRBV7-3, the J gene TRBJ2-5, with 11 bases that match TRBD1. The V segment lost 6 bases and the J segment 3 bases; nucleotides outside the gene matches: 9. Per the germline V gene, CDR1 is SGHTA and CDR2 is FQGTGA. The CDR3 is 16 residues long. The CDR3 bases are TGTGCCAGCAGGAAGGGACAGGGGGGTGGGGAAGAGACCCAGTACTTC. Protein: CASRKGQGGGEETQYF.

The V call is TRBV7-2, the J call TRBJ2-4; a weak D match, TRBD2 (7 bases). Germline V gene sequence: CDR1 SGHTA, CDR2 FQGNSA. Trimming removed 5 bases at V and 6 bases at J, with 17 bases between. The length of the CDR3 is 15 residues. DNA for the CDR3: TGTGCCAGCAGCCCCCTCGCCCGGGGGGCAAACATTCAGTACTTC. Translated: CASSPLARGANIQYF.

The chain employs TRBV30 and TRBJ2-7, with TRBD2 matching over 10 bases. Germline V gene lookup returns CDR1 GTSNPN and CDR2 SVGIG (reference sequence). The V and J ends lost 5 bases and 6 bases, in that order; junction bases with no gene match: 16. This CDR3 region has 16 residues. DNA for the CDR3: TGTGCCTGGTCGTTGGGGACTAGCGCCCTACTAGTCGAGCAGTACTTC. It yields the protein CAWSLGTSALLVEQYF.

The chain joins TRBV10-1 to TRBJ2-1, with TRBD2 matching 11 bases. The V gene end was trimmed by 6 bases and the J gene end by 4 bases; junction bases not matched to a gene: 8. Germline V CDR1 and CDR2: WNHNN, SYGVQD (reference sequence). The CDR3 extends over 16 amino acids. DNA of the CDR3: TGCGCCAGCAGCCCTCTAGCGGGAGGACTTTACAATGAGCAGTTCTTC. This encodes CASSPLAGGLYNEQFF.

The gene calls are TRBV19 and TRBJ1-1, with D uncertain. The germline V gene has CDR1 LNHDA and CDR2 SQIVND (reference sequence). Deletions cut 3 bases from V and 4 bases from J, with 15 bases between. The CDR3 totals 15 residues. This CDR3 reads CASSIRREGSTEAFF. CDR3 nucleotide sequence: TGTGCCAGTAGTATCCGACGCGAGGGTAGCACTGAAGCTTTCTTT.

This chain joins TRBV4-3 and TRBJ1-1; D not certain. The CDR3 has 12 amino acids. Trimming removed 1 base from V and 9 bases from J, with 9 bases in between. Germline-derived CDR1 and CDR2 are LGHNA and YSLEER. CDR3: CASSQVSGKAFF. CDR3 coding DNA: TGCGCCAGCAGCCAAGTATCGGGGAAAGCTTTCTTT.

This clone was seen more than once but under ten times. The genes are TRBV6-4 and TRBJ2-1, with 9 bases aligning to TRBD2. V shed 5 bases and J 9 bases; nucleotides not matched to a gene: 8. CDR1 MRHNA and CDR2 SNTAGT come from the germline V gene. The CDR3 length is 14 residues. CDR3 nucleotides: TGTGCCAGCAGTTCCGGCGGGGGGGGTGGTGAGCAGTTCTTC. Translation: CASSSGGGGGEQFF.

The chain carries TRBV28 and TRBJ2-3, with 10 bases aligning to TRBD2. Germline V gene data show CDR1 as MDHEN and CDR2 as SYDVKM. The CDR3 spans 16 residues. After removal of 8 bases from V and 4 bases from J, the junction contained 12 bases not matched to a gene. The CDR3 loop is CASRSGRARWADTQYF. In DNA, the CDR3 is TGTGCCAGCCGGAGCGGGAGGGCACGATGGGCAGATACGCAGTATTTT.

This chain uses TRBV9 with TRBJ1-2; D is unresolved. The CDR3 length is 16 residues. Germline V gene sequence: CDR1 SGDLS, CDR2 YYNGEE. Deletions cut 0 bases from V and 3 bases from J, with 15 bases between. The CDR3 DNA reads TGTGCCAGCAGCGTAGGGTCCTGGGCGCTGGACTATGGCTACACCTTC. Translated, it gives CASSVGSWALDYGYTF.

The J gene is TRBJ2-7, the V gene TRBV5-1; 7 bases are shared with TRBD2. V lost 0 bases, J lost 9 bases, and 12 bases stayed unmatched. Germline V gene lookup returns CDR1 SGHRS and CDR2 YFSETQ. The CDR3 is 15 amino acids. The CDR3 region is CASSLVGGGTGRQYF. The CDR3 DNA reads TGCGCCAGCAGCTTGGTAGGCGGGGGAACGGGTCGGCAGTACTTC.

The rearrangement uses TRBV6-5 and TRBJ1-4, with TRBD1 as a possible D gene (6 bases). CDR1 and CDR2 from the germline V gene are MNHEY and SVGAGI. The CDR3 contains 15 residues. Trimming removed 0 bases at V and 7 bases at J, with 12 bases between. This chain's CDR3 is CASSYSGGPSEKLFF. The DNA of the CDR3 is TGTGCCAGCAGTTACTCGGGGGGGCCGAGTGAAAAACTGTTTTTT.

This chain connects TRBV25-1 to TRBJ1-1; 7 positions agree with TRBD1. The CDR3 length is 15 residues. V was pared by 5 bases and J by 7 bases, with 13 bases of the junction left unmatched. Germline assignment: CDR1 MGHDK and CDR2 SYGVNS. The CDR3 protein is CASSPWKTGTGEAFF. CDR3 bases: TGTGCCAGCAGTCCCTGGAAGACAGGGACGGGTGAAGCTTTCTTT.